Listed here are 24 T cell receptor beta chains from one sample, sequenced in a study of tumor-infiltrating lymphocytes in primary liver carcinoma. The approximately 20-31 mg bulk tissue piece was not sorted before simultaneous RNA and DNA extraction. The authors made TCR beta cDNA from 450 to 600 ng total RNA with a constant-region primer. Modified slightly, ARM-PCR produced TCR beta libraries over three nested multiplex PCR rounds. In the first two PCR rounds, TRBV1-TRBV30 forward primers were paired with a C-beta reverse primer, and each round lasted nine to ten cycles. TCRdb redid the calling of the multiplex PCR reads with MiXCR, one entry per CDR3 protein. The sample includes more than 100,000 distinct CDR3 sequences, around 70% of them seen just once. The sample consisted of tumor-adjacent normal liver tissue. These receptors all stem from a woman aged 55-69 years with primary liver carcinoma and hepatitis B virus infection.

The V gene is TRBV11-2, the J gene TRBJ2-4, with D possibly matching TRBD1 (5 bases). V lost 3 bases to trimming and J lost 0 bases, with 24 bases between them. Looked up from germline, CDR1 is SGHAT and CDR2 is FQNNGV. The CDR3 sequence is 20 residues long. CDR3 DNA: TGTGCCAGCAGCTTGAGTGTGTTGGCAGACAGACCATTAGCCAAAAACATTCAGTACTTC. Translating it yields CASSLSVLADRPLAKNIQYF.

The V gene is TRBV12-3 or TRBV12-4, the J gene TRBJ1-5, with D hard to call. The V end lost 3 bases, the J end lost 5 bases, and 17 bases lay between the germline ends. CDR3 length equals 16 residues. CDR3 in DNA: TGTGCCAGCAGTTTCAGTCCACAGATGAGCGATCAGCCCCAGCATTTT. It specifies CASSFSPQMSDQPQHF.

About this clonotype itself: The conserved final phenylalanine or tryptophan is absent from the CDR3, which likely points to a read error. The chain has TRBV29-1 and TRBJ2-3, with TRBD2 matching over 7 bases. V lost 6 bases and J lost 2; bases outside the gene matches: 11. This CDR3 contains 15 residues. Germline assignment: CDR1 SQVTM and CDR2 ANQGSEA. For the CDR3, the DNA is TGCAGCGTCTTTCGACTAGCTGTTCTCACAGATACGCAGTATTAT. Translating it yields CSVFRLAVLTDTQYY.

This clonotype was found a few times. As DNA, the CDR3 is TGCGCCAGCGGCCCGGGACTAGCGGGAATTCTGGTGAACACCGGGGAGCTGTTTTTT. This encodes CASGPGLAGILVNTGELFF. The chain employs TRBV5-1 and TRBJ2-2, with TRBD2 identical over 13 bases. The V segment lost 7 bases and the J segment 1 base; nucleotides outside the gene matches: 13. The CDR3 spans 19 residues. Germline values: CDR1 SGHRS, CDR2 YFSETQ. The full variable domain, with the rest looked up from reference TRBV5-1 and TRBJ2-2, is KAGVTQTPRYLIKTRGQQVTLSCSPISGHRSVSWYQQTPGQGLQFLFEYFSETQRNKGNFPGRFSGRQFSNSRSEMNVSTLELGDSALYLCASGPGLAGILVNTGELFFGEGSRLTVL.

V is TRBV4-1 and J is TRBJ1-5; D ambiguous. CDR3 length: 14 amino acids. Germline V gene lookup returns CDR1 MGHRA and CDR2 YSYEKL. V lost 3 bases to trimming and J lost 9 bases, with 15 bases between them. In DNA, the CDR3 is TGCGCCAGCAGCCAGGACCACGCTCCCCTGCCCCAGCATTTT. This translates into CASSQDHAPLPQHF.

The rearrangement joins TRBV10-3 to TRBJ2-7, with D perhaps assigned TRBD1 or TRBD2 (6 bases each). Germline-derived CDR1 and CDR2 are ENHRY and SYGVKD. The CDR3 sequence is 15 residues long. V lost 6 bases and J lost 5, with 20 bases in between. Here the CDR3 reads CAISRIRDGGHEQYF. The CDR3 coding sequence is TGTGCCATCAGCAGGATCCGGGACGGGGGCCACGAGCAGTACTTC.

This clonotype was recorded at least ten times. V is TRBV4-1 and J is TRBJ1-2, with TRBD1 as a possible D gene (6 bases). V shed 1 base and J shed 1 base, with 13 bases lying between them. The CDR3 runs 16 residues. CDR1 is MGHRA, CDR2 YSYEKL, per germline. CDR3 coding DNA: TGCGCCAGCAGCCAAGTAGCAAGGGGGGATAACTATGGCTACACCTTC. Its translation: CASSQVARGDNYGYTF.

This clonotype was counted ten times or more. The chain couples TRBV5-1 to TRBJ2-5; D is possibly TRBD1 (5 bases). The CDR3 totals 14 residues. Germline V gene data show CDR1 as SGHRS and CDR2 as YFSETQ. Trimming shortened V by 2 bases and J by 6 bases, and 14 bases separated the two germline ends. CDR3 residues: CASSFVQAAQTQYF. The CDR3 bases are TGCGCCAGCAGCTTCGTACAGGCTGCGCAGACCCAGTACTTC.

This clonotype appeared a single time. Mismatch with germline at one junction end may stem from a read error. CDR3 residues: CASSFQRGTHQETQYF. Here the CDR3 DNA reads TGTGCCAGCAGTTTCCAGCGGGGGACGCACCAAGAGACTCAGTACTTC. The rearrangement uses TRBV28 and TRBJ2-5, with TRBD2 matching over 8 bases. Germline V gene sequence: CDR1 MDHEN, CDR2 SYDVKM. The CDR3 consists of 16 residues.

This clonotype has a count of ten or more. The chain joins TRBV4-2 to TRBJ2-3; D gene ambiguous. V was cut by 1 base and J by 5 bases, with 10 bases left in between. The CDR3 runs 14 residues. Per germline, CDR1 LGHNA and CDR2 YNFKEQ. CDR3 protein: CASSQVRGIDTQYF. In DNA form, the CDR3 reads TGTGCCAGCAGCCAAGTTAGAGGTATAGATACGCAGTATTTT.

The sample holds a few counts of this clonotype. A much bigger clone sits one base away, suggesting this may be a read error. This chain links TRBV5-4 with TRBJ1-3; 8 nucleotides match TRBD1. CDR3 size: 15 residues. Looked up from germline, CDR1 is SGHNT and CDR2 is YYREEE (reference sequence). The chain's CDR3 is CASSLGTGSGTTIYF. The CDR3, as DNA: TGTGCCAGCAGCTTGGGGACAGGGAGCGGAACCACCATATATTTT.

About this clonotype itself: At one end the junction does not follow the germline gene, possibly because of a read error. This chain uses TRBV7-9 with TRBJ2-2; the D call may be TRBD1 or TRBD2 (5 bases each). Germline CDR1 is SEHNR and CDR2 is FQNEAQ (reference sequence). The CDR3 runs to 16 residues. The CDR3 sequence is CASGFPGLTDTGKLFF. The DNA for the CDR3 is TGTGCCAGCGGCTTTCCCGGGCTAACGGACACCGGGAAGCTGTTTTTT.

About this clonotype: At one end, the junction sequence differs from germline, possibly due to a read error. The V and J genes are TRBV6-5 and TRBJ2-2, with 10 nucleotides matching TRBD2. The CDR3 is 23 amino acids. Germline V gene data show CDR1 as MNHEY and CDR2 as SVGAGI. DNA for the CDR3: TGTGCCAGCAGTAACCCTGGGGTACAGCGGGAGGGCCCTTTAACGTTGAGCACCGGGGAGTTGTTTTTT. Translation gives CASSNPGVQREGPLTLSTGELFF.

Details on this clonotype: As the CDR3 is not closed by the conserved phenylalanine or tryptophan, this likely results from a read error. The V call is TRBV6-5, the J call TRBJ2-1; 11 bases fit TRBD1. Trimming at V came to 0 bases and at J to 0 bases, leaving 10 bases not matched to a gene. The CDR3 totals 20 residues. Per the germline V gene, CDR1 is MNHEY and CDR2 is SVGAGI. CDR3 residues: CASSYSTPSGTGGSYNEQFL. The CDR3 coding sequence is TGTGCCAGCAGTTACTCGACACCTTCCGGGACAGGGGGCTCCTACAATGAGCAGTTCCTC.

CDR3 region: CASRYGNRGGYTF. The CDR3 DNA sequence: TGTGCCAGTAGGTACGGGAACAGGGGCGGCTACACCTTC. The V call is TRBV6-6, the J call TRBJ1-2; 7 bases are shared with TRBD1. CDR1 is MNHNY, CDR2 SVGAGI, per germline (reference sequence). CDR3 length equals 13 residues. The trim removed 9 bases at V and 8 bases at J, leaving 12 bases unmatched.

Comments on this clonotype: A much larger clone is a single base away; this may be a read error. The chain has TRBV5-4 and TRBJ2-7; perhaps TRBD2 as D (5 bases). The V end lost 4 bases, the J end lost 5 bases, and 19 bases lay between the germline ends. Per germline, CDR1 SGHNT and CDR2 YYREEE (reference sequence). The CDR3 consists of 15 residues. CDR3 residues: CASSPGMAAVHEQYF. The DNA for the CDR3 is TGTGCCAGCAGCCCCGGGATGGCGGCTGTGCACGAGCAGTACTTC.

On this clonotype itself: Relative to the germline gene, one junction end is altered; a read error may explain this. The rearrangement links TRBV6-6 to TRBJ1-1; no reliable D call. The CDR3 contains 15 residues. Germline assignment: CDR1 MNHNY and CDR2 SVGAGI (reference sequence). The DNA for the CDR3 is TGTGCCAACAGTCCGACACTTGCGGGGAGAACCGAAGCTTTCTTT. It is translated as CANSPTLAGRTEAFF.

The CDR3 DNA sequence: TGTGCCAGCAGCTTAGGGGAGAGGGCTCCCACAGATACGCAGTATTTT. This gives the protein CASSLGERAPTDTQYF. V gene TRBV11-2 combines with J gene TRBJ2-3, with TRBD2 as a possible D gene (5 bases). Germline CDR1 reads SGHAT; CDR2 reads FQNNGV. Trimming removed 1 base from V and 2 bases from J, with 13 bases in between. CDR3 size: 16 residues.

This clonotype was observed many times. The gene calls are TRBV5-1 and TRBJ2-3; D call uncertain. The CDR3 extends over 11 amino acids. From germline, CDR1 is SGHRS and CDR2 YFSETQ. V was cut by 4 bases and J by 5 bases, with 5 bases left in between. CDR3 region: CASSMVDTQYF. The CDR3, as DNA: TGCGCCAGCAGCATGGTAGATACGCAGTATTTT.

Remarks on this clonotype: Possible read error: a much larger clone is one base away. CDR3 in amino acids: CASSTHGIGEAFF. CDR3 in DNA: TGTGCCAGCAGTACACACGGGATTGGTGAAGCTTTCTTT. This chain links TRBV7-9 with TRBJ1-1; unclear D gene. Germline-derived CDR1 and CDR2 are SEHNR and FQNEAQ (reference sequence). This CDR3 is built from 13 residues. V shed 6 bases and J shed 7 bases, with 15 bases lying between them.

This clonotype came up a few times. A much larger clonotype is one base distant, so this may be a read error. This sequence joins TRBV14 and TRBJ2-4, with D tentatively TRBD2 (5 bases). The CDR3 has 13 amino acids. CDR1 is SGHDN, CDR2 FVKESK, per germline. V was pared by 2 bases and J by 11 bases, with 13 bases between. The CDR3 region is CASSQTDKDFQYF. The CDR3 bases are TGTGCCAGCAGCCAAACAGATAAGGACTTTCAGTACTTC.

Many counts were recorded for this clonotype. The chain couples TRBV6-6 to TRBJ2-2, with TRBD1 as a possible D gene (6 bases). Germline CDR1 is MNHNY and CDR2 is SVGAGI (reference sequence). V shed 6 bases and J shed 7 bases, with 21 bases lying between them. This CDR3 comprises 16 residues. The CDR3 DNA is TGTGCCAGCAGCCAGGTCAGGGGCGAGGCGGTCGGGGAGCTGTTTTTT. It translates to CASSQVRGEAVGELFF.

Comments on this clonotype: Since a much larger clone is just one base distant, this may be a read error. The chain combines TRBV5-6 with TRBJ2-2, with D perhaps TRBD2 (5 bases). This CDR3 comprises 16 residues. Germline loops: CDR1 SGHDT, CDR2 YYEEEE. Trimming took 4 bases from V and 4 from J, leaving 17 bases between them. The CDR3 loop is CASSTPLDGVTGELFF. CDR3 DNA: TGTGCCAGCAGCACGCCCCTAGACGGGGTCACCGGGGAGCTGTTTTTT.

The chain is built from TRBV25-1 and TRBJ2-3, with 7 bases identical to TRBD1. V shed 3 bases, J shed 4 bases, and the junction held 10 bases outside the gene matches. The CDR3 is 16 amino acids. CDR1 and CDR2 (germline): MGHDK, SYGVNS. As DNA, the CDR3 is TGTGCCAGCAGTGAGATGAAGGGGGCTGTCGCAGATACGCAGTATTTT. This encodes CASSEMKGAVADTQYF.